The source of this T cell receptor beta chain is a study of T cells after yellow fever vaccination. Across the study: Fractions of low cell number were prepared using SMART-Seq v4 Ultra Low Input. The study, taken as a whole, reports: Sorted repertoires could include abundant contaminating clonotypes from bulk cells.

It was through 5'RACE template switching that TCR cDNA was made, with a universal primer site and UMIs added. TCRdb re-called the 5' RACE reads through MiXCR, storing one row per CDR3 protein. This sample carries 500,000 to 650,000 distinct CDR3 sequences, roughly a sixth of them seen once, and the ten largest clones take roughly a sixth. This clonotype was seen a handful of times. Its antigen is not identified. Trimming removed 4 bases at V and 4 bases at J, with 19 bases between. The CDR3 extends over 16 amino acids. Looked up from germline, CDR1 is LGHNA and CDR2 is YSLEER. This sequence joins TRBV4-3 and TRBJ1-1; perhaps TRBD1 as D (5 bases). The origin of this receptor is a man younger than 35 who received the YFV17D yellow fever vaccine. The sequencing here drew on PBMCs, taken about 5 days after the first yellow fever vaccination. The CDR3 sequence is CASSLRTGVGGTEAFF. CDR3 DNA: TGCGCCAGCAGCCTCCGGACCGGGGTTGGGGGCACTGAAGCTTTCTTT.